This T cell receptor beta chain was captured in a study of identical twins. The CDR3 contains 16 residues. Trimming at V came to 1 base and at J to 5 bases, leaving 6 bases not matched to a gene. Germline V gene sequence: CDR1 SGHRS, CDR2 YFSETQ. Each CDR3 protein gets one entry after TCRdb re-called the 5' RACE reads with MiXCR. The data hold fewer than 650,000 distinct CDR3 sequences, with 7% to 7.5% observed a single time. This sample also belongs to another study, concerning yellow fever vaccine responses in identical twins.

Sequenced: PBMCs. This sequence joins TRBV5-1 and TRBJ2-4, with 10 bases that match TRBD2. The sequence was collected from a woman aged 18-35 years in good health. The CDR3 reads CASSLTSGKGENIQYF. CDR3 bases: TGCGCCAGCAGCTTGACTAGCGGGAAGGGGGAAAACATTCAGTACTTC.